This entry lists 29 T cell receptor beta chains sequenced from one sample in a study of cytomegalovirus exposure and HLA in healthy donors (TCRdb year 2017). To prepare the library, the immunoSEQ multiplex PCR assay was applied. For the multiplex PCR, a mixture combining 60 forward primers for TCR Vbeta segments and 13 reverse primers for TCR Jbeta segments was used. TCRdb stores this immuneACCESS table with in-frame sequences only. Part of the clones is absent; in the studies checked, under half of the shortfall reflects unresolved V genes, and no reason is known for the rest. This sample comprises approximately 150,000 clones, roughly 77% of them detected only once. In total, the top ten clones hold roughly 3.5% of the sample. The sequenced sample was PBMCs. The receptors shown here come from a man aged 25-40 years in good health and CMV-seropositive.

This rearrangement joins TRBV5-1 to TRBJ2-3; 12 bases match TRBD2. Germline CDR1 and CDR2: SGHRS and YFSETQ. CDR3 size: 14 residues. V gave up 3 bases and J gave up 5 bases; unmatched junction bases: 1. The CDR3 region has the DNA TGCGCCAGCAGCTCGGGACTAGCGGGAGATACGCAGTATTTT. Its protein is CASSSGLAGDTQYF.

The chain recombines TRBV6-1 with TRBJ2-1; 9 bases align to TRBD2. V was clipped by 1 base and J by 3 bases; unmatched bases: 4. CDR3 length: 16 residues. Germline CDR1 reads MNHNS; CDR2 reads SASEGT. As DNA, the CDR3 is TGTGCCAGCAGTGAAGACGGGACTAGCTTCTACAATGAGCAGTTCTTC. The encoded protein is CASSEDGTSFYNEQFF.

The chain joins TRBV10-2 to TRBJ2-2; 10 bases match TRBD2. This CDR3 region has 17 residues. J was trimmed by 5 bases and V by 3 bases; bases with no gene match: 9. Germline CDR1 is WSHSY and CDR2 is SAAADI. This CDR3 reads CASSDSAGGLGTGELFF. CDR3 coding DNA: TGCGCCAGCAGTGATTCAGCGGGGGGGCTCGGAACCGGGGAGCTGTTTTTT.

This chain joins TRBV7-9 and TRBJ1-6; 7 nucleotides agree with TRBD1. The germline CDR1 and CDR2 sequences are SEHNR and FQNEAQ (reference sequence). The CDR3 covers 16 residues. V shed 3 bases and J 5 bases; nucleotides not matched to a gene: 7. The CDR3 here is CASSLWGTVDNSPLHF. CDR3 nucleotide sequence: TGTGCCAGCAGCTTGTGGGGGACAGTCGATAATTCACCCCTCCACTTT.

This clone came up once. The chain is built from TRBV6-4 and TRBJ2-1, with a possible D match to TRBD1 (6 bases). CDR1 is MRHNA and CDR2 is SNTAGT in the germline V gene. Trimming pared 6 bases from V and 8 bases from J, leaving 20 bases between. This CDR3 is built from 15 residues. The CDR3 here is CASSKDSEAVYEQFF. For the CDR3, the DNA is TGTGCCAGCAGCAAGGACAGTGAAGCAGTTTATGAGCAGTTCTTC.

The CDR3: CSVVQDNNQPQHF. CDR3 sequence (DNA): TGCAGCGTTGTACAGGACAACAATCAGCCCCAGCATTTT. The chain carries TRBV29-1 and TRBJ1-5; maybe TRBD1 (5 bases). Germline lookup yields CDR1 SQVTM and CDR2 ANQGSEA. The CDR3 is 13 amino acids. With 4 bases removed from V and 3 bases from J, the gap between germline ends came to 10 bases.

The chain uses TRBV5-1 and TRBJ2-1, with 11 bases that match TRBD1. The CDR3 has 14 amino acids. CDR1 and CDR2 (germline): SGHRS, YFSETQ. V shed 4 bases, J shed 8 bases, and the junction held 5 bases outside the gene matches. CDR3 amino acids: CASSPRTGGDEQFF. The CDR3 DNA sequence: TGCGCCAGCAGCCCCAGGACAGGGGGCGATGAGCAGTTCTTC.

The sample holds a few counts of this clone. The chain links TRBV14 to TRBJ1-2, with a tentative D call TRBD1 (6 bases). The CDR3 is 13 residues long. Germline CDR1 reads SGHDN; CDR2 reads FVKESK. Trimming took 3 bases from V and 4 from J, leaving 9 bases between them. CDR3: CASSQTGPYGYTF. The CDR3 DNA sequence: TGTGCCAGCAGCCAGACAGGCCCCTATGGCTACACCTTC.

Of note for this clone: Other DNA variants within this sample encode the same CDR3. The chain uses TRBV7-3 and TRBJ2-5; 11 bases are a match to TRBD2. V was pared by 2 bases and J by 2 bases, with 4 bases of the junction left unmatched. Looked up from germline, CDR1 is SGHTA and CDR2 is FQGTGA. The CDR3 contains 16 residues. The CDR3 reads CASSLGPSGGQETQYF. In nucleotides, the CDR3 is TGTGCCAGCAGCTTAGGTCCTAGCGGGGGGCAAGAGACCCAGTACTTC.

This sequence joins TRBV13 and TRBJ2-7, with 13 positions matching TRBD2. J was trimmed by 4 bases and V by 5 bases; bases with no gene match: 8. The germline V gene encodes CDR1 PRHDT and CDR2 FYEKMQ (reference sequence). This CDR3 is 16 amino acids long. In DNA form, the CDR3 reads TGTGCCAGCAGCGCAGATACTAGCGGGGGGGCTTACGAGCAGTACTTC. Encoded protein: CASSADTSGGAYEQYF.

This chain links TRBV28 with TRBJ2-2, with TRBD2 identical over 7 bases. Germline V gene sequence: CDR1 MDHEN, CDR2 SYDVKM. V gave up 5 bases and J gave up 3 bases; unmatched junction bases: 6. CDR3 length equals 15 residues. In DNA, the CDR3 is TGTGCCAGCAGTCCGGGGGGAGTATACACCGGGGAGCTGTTTTTT. This gives the protein CASSPGGVYTGELFF.

This sequence joins TRBV2 and TRBJ2-3; 8 nucleotides line up with TRBD1. The CDR3 loop spans 16 amino acids. With 0 bases clipped from V and 6 bases from J, the junction kept 8 bases outside the gene matches. Germline V gives CDR1 SNHLY, CDR2 FYNNEI. The CDR3 loop is CASSEALSGGVDTQYF. The CDR3 coding sequence is TGTGCCAGCAGTGAAGCGCTATCAGGGGGCGTCGATACGCAGTATTTT.

The chain has TRBV4-3 and TRBJ1-6; the D gene is possibly TRBD1 (5 bases). The V gene lost 0 bases and the J gene lost 8 bases, with 17 bases spanning the gap. From germline, CDR1 is LGHNA and CDR2 YSLEER. This CDR3 is built from 17 residues. The CDR3 protein is CASSQDDQGLPDSPLHF. The CDR3, as DNA: TGCGCCAGCAGCCAAGATGACCAGGGCCTCCCCGATTCACCCCTCCACTTT.

The rearrangement links TRBV7-9 to TRBJ2-5, with 10 nucleotides matching TRBD2. The CDR3 covers 15 residues. Germline V gene sequence: CDR1 SEHNR, CDR2 FQNEAQ (reference sequence). V was pared by 4 bases and J by 3 bases, with 5 bases of the junction left unmatched. Here the CDR3 reads CASSYQLAGKETQYF. The CDR3 DNA reads as TGTGCCAGCAGCTACCAACTAGCGGGAAAAGAGACCCAGTACTTC.

The V and J genes are TRBV28 and TRBJ2-2; 11 positions agree with TRBD2. CDR1 is MDHEN and CDR2 is SYDVKM in the germline V gene. V shed 6 bases, J shed 8 bases, and the junction held 11 bases outside the gene matches. The CDR3 sequence is 16 residues long. CDR3 sequence reads: CASSNPSGGLLGELFF. The DNA for the CDR3 is TGTGCCAGCAGCAATCCTAGCGGGGGGTTATTGGGGGAGCTGTTTTTT.

This clone showed up just once. The rearrangement links TRBV20-1 to TRBJ2-1; possibly TRBD1 for D (6 bases). The germline V gene has CDR1 DFQATT and CDR2 SNEGSKA (reference sequence). The CDR3 covers 11 residues. The germline V and J ends were trimmed by 6 bases and 8 bases, with 11 bases remaining between them. This chain's CDR3 is CSAGGGDEQFF. Here the CDR3 DNA reads TGCAGTGCAGGGGGTGGTGATGAGCAGTTCTTC.

This chain joins TRBV7-7 and TRBJ2-1; 8 bases line up with TRBD2. The CDR3 loop spans 16 amino acids. V shed 0 bases, J shed 8 bases, and the junction held 9 bases outside the gene matches. Looked up from germline, CDR1 is SSHAT and CDR2 is FNYEAQ (reference sequence). CDR3 sequence reads: CASSLAAGVVHDEQFF. The CDR3 DNA reads TGTGCCAGCAGCTTAGCAGCGGGGGTAGTACATGATGAGCAGTTCTTC.

This clone was counted a few times. This chain joins TRBV28 and TRBJ1-5; 10 bases fit TRBD1. Looked up from germline, CDR1 is MDHEN and CDR2 is SYDVKM. With 3 bases clipped from V and 2 bases from J, the junction kept 4 bases outside the gene matches. This CDR3 comprises 16 residues. The CDR3 here is CASSFWTGGRNQPQHF. CDR3 in DNA: TGTGCCAGCAGTTTTTGGACAGGGGGTCGCAATCAGCCCCAGCATTTT.

This sequence joins TRBV7-6 and TRBJ2-7; a possible D gene is TRBD1 (6 bases). From germline, CDR1 is SGHVS and CDR2 FNYEAQ. The CDR3 consists of 13 residues. Trimming cost V 2 bases and J 7 bases, with 12 bases left between them. Written as DNA, the CDR3 is TGTGCCAGCAGCTTAAACAGGGCAGGGGAGCAGTACTTC. Translating it yields CASSLNRAGEQYF.

The CDR3 nucleotides are TGTGCCAGCAGCCCCCCCACAGGGGGCCCCGAGCAGTACTTC. Protein sequence: CASSPPTGGPEQYF. This sequence joins TRBV7-9 and TRBJ2-7, with 9 bases identical to TRBD1. Germline V CDR1 and CDR2: SEHNR, FQNEAQ (reference sequence). The CDR3 is 14 residues long. The V segment lost 5 bases and the J segment 6 bases; nucleotides outside the gene matches: 8.

In nucleotides, the CDR3 is TGTGCCAGCAGCCAAGATGTTCTAGCGGGGGCCACGGGCACAGATACGCAGTATTTT. Its translation is CASSQDVLAGATGTDTQYF. The genes are TRBV4-2 and TRBJ2-3, with TRBD2 identical over 10 bases. Germline V lookup: CDR1 LGHNA, CDR2 YNFKEQ. Trimming took 0 bases from V and 1 from J; bases not matched to a gene: 10. The CDR3 contains 19 residues.

The chain recombines TRBV2 with TRBJ2-2, with TRBD2 identical over 13 bases. The ends lost 6 bases at V and 6 bases at J; junction bases unmatched: 7. This CDR3 spans 16 amino acids. Germline CDR1 and CDR2: SNHLY and FYNNEI. CDR3 sequence reads: CASSPLAGGLSGELFF. DNA of the CDR3: TGTGCCAGCAGCCCACTAGCGGGGGGGCTGTCCGGGGAGCTGTTTTTT. The full variable domain, its missing parts supplied by reference TRBV2 and TRBJ2-2, is EPEVTQTPSHQVTQMGQEVILRCVPISNHLYFYWYRQILGQKVEFLVSFYNNEISEKSEIFDDQFSVERPDGSNFTLKIRSTKLEDSAMYFCASSPLAGGLSGELFFGEGSRLTVL.

This clone has more than one count but fewer than ten. The rearrangement links TRBV6-1 to TRBJ1-5; the match to TRBD1 covers 11 bases. Germline loops: CDR1 MNHNS, CDR2 SASEGT. The CDR3 sequence is 15 residues long. V was pared by 6 bases and J by 7 bases, with 8 bases of the junction left unmatched. CDR3 sequence: CASSSTGTGGQPQHF. The CDR3 region has the DNA TGTGCCAGCAGCTCCACGGGGACAGGGGGACAGCCCCAGCATTTT.

The CDR3 DNA sequence: TGTGCCAGCAGTGCCTATGGGGGGTTAGAGACCCAGTACTTC. Its protein is CASSAYGGLETQYF. The chain couples TRBV2 to TRBJ2-5; D is perhaps TRBD2 (6 bases). Germline CDR1 and CDR2: SNHLY and FYNNEI. The CDR3 has 14 amino acids. V dropped 4 bases and J dropped 4 bases, with 13 bases sitting between them.

The rearrangement links TRBV7-6 to TRBJ2-7; TRBD2 is a possible D gene (5 bases). V lost 2 bases to trimming and J lost 2 bases, with 13 bases between them. CDR3 length: 15 residues. Germline CDR1 is SGHVS and CDR2 is FNYEAQ. DNA of the CDR3: TGTGCCAGCAGCTTAAACCCCGAGGAGGCCTACGAGCAGTACTTC. Protein product: CASSLNPEEAYEQYF.

In DNA form, the CDR3 reads TGTGCCAGCAGCTCCACTAGCGTAGCTGAGCAGTTCTTC. Residues: CASSSTSVAEQFF. V gene TRBV7-3 combines with J gene TRBJ2-1, with 7 nucleotides matching TRBD2. J gave up 9 bases and V 4 bases, and 6 bases lay outside the gene matches. The CDR3 length is 13 residues. Germline CDR1 is SGHTA and CDR2 is FQGTGA.

The rearrangement joins TRBV29-1 to TRBJ2-7; TRBD2 agrees at 9 bases. The CDR3 has 13 amino acids. The V segment lost 6 bases and the J segment 4 bases; nucleotides outside the gene matches: 7. Germline V gene data show CDR1 as SQVTM and CDR2 as ANQGSEA. CDR3 DNA sequence: TGCAGCGTCGTGGGACTAGCAGTATACGAGCAGTACTTC. Translated, it gives CSVVGLAVYEQYF.

The rearrangement uses TRBV28 and TRBJ2-5; possible D gene TRBD1, 5 bases. Germline V lookup: CDR1 MDHEN, CDR2 SYDVKM. The CDR3 extends over 13 amino acids. The V and J ends lost 4 bases and 2 bases respectively, with 8 bases between them. CDR3 residues: CASSSDMQETQYF. The CDR3 coding sequence is TGTGCCAGCAGTTCGGACATGCAAGAGACCCAGTACTTC.

This clone was counted between two and nine times. In DNA form, the CDR3 reads TGTGCCAGCAGTGAAGGGACAGGGGTTTACTATGGCTACACCTTC. Translating gives CASSEGTGVYYGYTF. The chain uses TRBV2 and TRBJ1-2; 9 bases are shared with TRBD1. This CDR3 is 15 amino acids long. Per germline, CDR1 SNHLY and CDR2 FYNNEI. The trim removed 1 base at V and 3 bases at J, leaving 3 bases unmatched.